This TCR beta chain was profiled in a study of shared clonotypes between healthy human individuals. Study-level findings and limits: Clonotypes that were shared across a handful of donors made up approximately 5% of naive CD4 clonotypes. Estimated richness was generally greater in naive than memory subsets.

CD45RO negativity and positive selection for CCR7 defined naive CD8 cells, a population that excluded terminally differentiated effector memory CD45RA+ cells. With respect to this clone: The antigen is not known.

The CDR3 runs to 15 residues. Germline V lookup: CDR1 SGHDT, CDR2 YYEEEE. The V gene end was trimmed by 4 bases and the J gene end by 7 bases; junction bases not matched to a gene: 8. Profiling relied on immunoSEQ multiplex PCR, and the TCRdb table lists in-frame clones only, not all of them. This sample has just over 2,000,000 clones, with approximately 94% found just once. This receptor was obtained from a man younger than 35 in good health. The source material was naive CD8+ T cells sorted from blood. This chain uses TRBV5-6 with TRBJ1-4, with 9 bases lining up with TRBD1. This CDR3 reads CASSPTGGTGEKLFF. In DNA form, the CDR3 reads TGTGCCAGCAGCCCGACAGGGGGTACGGGTGAAAAACTGTTTTTT.